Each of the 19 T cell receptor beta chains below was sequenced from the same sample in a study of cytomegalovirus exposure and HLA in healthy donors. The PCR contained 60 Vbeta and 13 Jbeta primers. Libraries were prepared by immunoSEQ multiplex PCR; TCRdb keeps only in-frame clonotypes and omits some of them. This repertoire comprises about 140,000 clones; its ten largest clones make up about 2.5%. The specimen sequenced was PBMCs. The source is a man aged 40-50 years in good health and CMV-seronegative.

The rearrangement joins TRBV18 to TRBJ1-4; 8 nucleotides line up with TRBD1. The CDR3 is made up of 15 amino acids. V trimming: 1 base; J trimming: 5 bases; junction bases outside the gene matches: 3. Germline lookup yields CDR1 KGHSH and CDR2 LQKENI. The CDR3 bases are TGTGCCAGCTCACCACAAAACAGGGGGAATGAAAAACTGTTTTTT. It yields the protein CASSPQNRGNEKLFF.

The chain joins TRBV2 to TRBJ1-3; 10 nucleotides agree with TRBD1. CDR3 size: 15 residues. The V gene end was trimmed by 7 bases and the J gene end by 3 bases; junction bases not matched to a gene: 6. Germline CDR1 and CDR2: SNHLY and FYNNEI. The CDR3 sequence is CASKAGTGVGNTIYF. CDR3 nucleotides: TGTGCCAGCAAGGCCGGGACAGGGGTTGGAAACACCATATATTTT.

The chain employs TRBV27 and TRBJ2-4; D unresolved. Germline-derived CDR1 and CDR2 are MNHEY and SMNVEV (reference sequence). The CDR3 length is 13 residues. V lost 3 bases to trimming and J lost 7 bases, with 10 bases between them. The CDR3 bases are TGTGCCAGCAGTTTCGTCACCGGGAACATTCAGTACTTC. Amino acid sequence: CASSFVTGNIQYF.

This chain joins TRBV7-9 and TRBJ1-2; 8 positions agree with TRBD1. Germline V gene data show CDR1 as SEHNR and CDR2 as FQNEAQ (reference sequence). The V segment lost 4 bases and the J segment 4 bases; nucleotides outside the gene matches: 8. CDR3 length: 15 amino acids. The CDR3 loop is CASSSQGAWSYGYTF. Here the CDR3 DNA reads TGTGCCAGCAGCTCCCAGGGGGCTTGGTCCTATGGCTACACCTTC.

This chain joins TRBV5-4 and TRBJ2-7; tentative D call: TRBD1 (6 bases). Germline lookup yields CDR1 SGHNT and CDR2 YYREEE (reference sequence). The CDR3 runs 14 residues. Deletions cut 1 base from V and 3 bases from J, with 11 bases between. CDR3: CASSLRGLIYEQYF. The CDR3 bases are TGTGCCAGCAGCTTGAGGGGGTTAATCTACGAGCAGTACTTC.

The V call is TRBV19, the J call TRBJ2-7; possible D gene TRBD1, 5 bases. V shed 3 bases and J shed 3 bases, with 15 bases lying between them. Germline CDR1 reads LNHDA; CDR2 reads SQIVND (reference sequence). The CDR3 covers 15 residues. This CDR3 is CASSMGQGRSYEQYF. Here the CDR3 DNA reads TGTGCCAGTAGTATGGGCCAGGGTCGGAGCTACGAGCAGTACTTC. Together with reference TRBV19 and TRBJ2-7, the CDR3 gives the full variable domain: DGGITQSPKYLFRKEGQNVTLSCEQNLNHDAMYWYRQDPGQGLRLIYYSQIVNDFQKGDIAEGYSVSREKKESFPLTVTSAQKNPTAFYLCASSMGQGRSYEQYFGPGTRLTVT.

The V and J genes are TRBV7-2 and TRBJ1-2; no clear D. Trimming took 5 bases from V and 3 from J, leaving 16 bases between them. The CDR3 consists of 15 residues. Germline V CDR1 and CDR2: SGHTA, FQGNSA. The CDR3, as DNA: TGTGCCAGCAGCCTCTTCCGGGCGGAGGACTATGGCTACACCTTC. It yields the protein CASSLFRAEDYGYTF. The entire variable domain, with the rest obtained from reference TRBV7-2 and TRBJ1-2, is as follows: GAGVSQSPSNKVTEKGKDVELRCDPISGHTALYWYRQSLGQGLEFLIYFQGNSAPDKSGLPSDRFSAERTGGSVSTLTIQRTQQEDSAVYLCASSLFRAEDYGYTFGSGTRLTVV.

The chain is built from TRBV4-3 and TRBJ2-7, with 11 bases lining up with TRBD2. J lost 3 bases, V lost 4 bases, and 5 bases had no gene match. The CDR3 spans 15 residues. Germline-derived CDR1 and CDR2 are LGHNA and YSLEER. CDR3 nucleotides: TGCGCCAGCAGCCGGGGACTAGCGGAACACTACGAGCAGTACTTC. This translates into CASSRGLAEHYEQYF.

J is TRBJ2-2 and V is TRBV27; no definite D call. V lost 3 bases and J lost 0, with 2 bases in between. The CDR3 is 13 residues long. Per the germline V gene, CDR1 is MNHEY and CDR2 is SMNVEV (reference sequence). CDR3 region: CASSFTNTGELFF. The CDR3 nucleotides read TGTGCCAGCAGTTTTACGAACACCGGGGAGCTGTTTTTT.

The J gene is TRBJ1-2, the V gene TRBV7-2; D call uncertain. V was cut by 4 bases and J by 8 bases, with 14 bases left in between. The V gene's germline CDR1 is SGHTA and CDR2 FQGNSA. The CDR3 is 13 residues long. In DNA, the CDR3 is TGTGCCAGCAGCTCGCCGAGGGCGCGGGGCTACACCTTC. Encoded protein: CASSSPRARGYTF. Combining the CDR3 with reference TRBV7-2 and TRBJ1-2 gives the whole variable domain GAGVSQSPSNKVTEKGKDVELRCDPISGHTALYWYRQSLGQGLEFLIYFQGNSAPDKSGLPSDRFSAERTGGSVSTLTIQRTQQEDSAVYLCASSSPRARGYTFGSGTRLTVV.

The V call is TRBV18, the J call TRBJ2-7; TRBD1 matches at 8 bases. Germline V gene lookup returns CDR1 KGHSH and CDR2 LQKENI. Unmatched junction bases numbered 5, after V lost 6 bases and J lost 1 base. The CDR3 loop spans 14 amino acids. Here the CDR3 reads CASSQGTGSYEQYF. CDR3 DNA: TGTGCCAGCTCCCAGGGGACAGGTTCCTACGAGCAGTACTTC.

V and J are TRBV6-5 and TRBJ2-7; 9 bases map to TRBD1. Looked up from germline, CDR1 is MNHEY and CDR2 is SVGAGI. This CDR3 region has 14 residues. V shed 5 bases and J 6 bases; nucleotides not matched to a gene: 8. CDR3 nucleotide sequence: TGTGCCAGCAGTAAGCGGGACAGGGCGACCGAGCAGTACTTC. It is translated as CASSKRDRATEQYF.

This chain's CDR3 is CASSADRLYEQYF. The CDR3 region has the DNA TGTGCCAGCAGCGCAGACAGGCTCTACGAGCAGTACTTC. The V call is TRBV6-5, the J call TRBJ2-7; perhaps TRBD1 as D (6 bases). Trimming stripped 6 bases from V and 3 bases from J, with 12 bases between. CDR3 length equals 13 residues. The germline gives CDR1 MNHEY, CDR2 SVGAGI.

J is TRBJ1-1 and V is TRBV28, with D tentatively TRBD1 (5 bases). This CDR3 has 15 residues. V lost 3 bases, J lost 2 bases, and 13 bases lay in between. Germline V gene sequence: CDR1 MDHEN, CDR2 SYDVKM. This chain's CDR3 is CASSFPRGTNTEAFF. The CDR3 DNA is TGTGCCAGCAGTTTTCCAAGGGGAACAAACACTGAAGCTTTCTTT. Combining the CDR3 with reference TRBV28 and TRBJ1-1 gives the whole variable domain DVKVTQSSRYLVKRTGEKVFLECVQDMDHENMFWYRQDPGLGLRLIYFSYDVKMKEKGDIPEGYSVSREKKERFSLILESASTNQTSMYLCASSFPRGTNTEAFFGQGTRLTVV.

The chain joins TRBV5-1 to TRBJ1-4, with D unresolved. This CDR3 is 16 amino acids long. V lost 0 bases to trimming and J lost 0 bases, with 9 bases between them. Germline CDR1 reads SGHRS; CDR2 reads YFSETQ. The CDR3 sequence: CASSLVSAATNEKLFF. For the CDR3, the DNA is TGCGCCAGCAGCTTGGTCAGCGCTGCAACTAATGAAAAACTGTTTTTT. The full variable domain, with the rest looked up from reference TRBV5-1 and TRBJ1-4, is KAGVTQTPRYLIKTRGQQVTLSCSPISGHRSVSWYQQTPGQGLQFLFEYFSETQRNKGNFPGRFSGRQFSNSRSEMNVSTLELGDSALYLCASSLVSAATNEKLFFGSGTQLSVL.

The CDR3 sequence: CASSPWDRANTGELFF. The CDR3 coding sequence is TGTGCCAGCAGCCCCTGGGACAGGGCGAACACCGGGGAGCTGTTTTTT. The rearrangement joins TRBV7-9 to TRBJ2-2, with TRBD1 matching over 9 bases. Germline-derived CDR1 and CDR2 are SEHNR and FQNEAQ (reference sequence). CDR3 length: 16 residues. V lost 5 bases, J lost 0 bases, and 4 bases stayed unmatched. Together with reference TRBV7-9 and TRBJ2-2, the CDR3 gives the full variable domain: DTGVSQNPRHKITKRGQNVTFRCDPISEHNRLYWYRQTLGQGPEFLTYFQNEAQLEKSRLLSDRFSAERPKGSFSTLEIQRTEQGDSAMYLCASSPWDRANTGELFFGEGSRLTVL.

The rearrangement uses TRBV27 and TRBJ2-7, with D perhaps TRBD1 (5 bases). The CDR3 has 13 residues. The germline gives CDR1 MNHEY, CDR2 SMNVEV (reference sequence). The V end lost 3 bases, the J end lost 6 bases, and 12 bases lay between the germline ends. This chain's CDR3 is CASSFSGYSEQYF. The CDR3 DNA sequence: TGTGCCAGCAGTTTTTCAGGGTATTCCGAGCAGTACTTC.

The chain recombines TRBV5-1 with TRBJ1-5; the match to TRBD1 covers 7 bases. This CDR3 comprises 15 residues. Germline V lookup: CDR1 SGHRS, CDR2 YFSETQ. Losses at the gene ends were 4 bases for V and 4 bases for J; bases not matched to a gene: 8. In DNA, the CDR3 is TGCGCCAGCAGCCCAGGAGGGGGCCAAAATCAGCCCCAGCATTTT. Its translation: CASSPGGGQNQPQHF.

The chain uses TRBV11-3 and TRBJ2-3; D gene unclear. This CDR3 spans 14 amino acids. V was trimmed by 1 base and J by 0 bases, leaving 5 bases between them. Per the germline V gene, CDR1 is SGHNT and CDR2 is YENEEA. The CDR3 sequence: CASSLGSSTDTQYF. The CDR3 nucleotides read TGTGCCAGCAGCTTAGGCAGTAGCACAGATACGCAGTATTTT.